The sequence of this T cell receptor (beta chain) was determined in a study of cytomegalovirus exposure and HLA in healthy donors. V was pared by 2 bases and J by 6 bases, with 4 bases of the junction left unmatched. Germline V lookup: CDR1 SGHDN, CDR2 FVKESK. There are 14 residues in the CDR3. Researchers ran the PCR with 60 Vbeta and 13 Jbeta primers. Profiling relied on immunoSEQ multiplex PCR, and the TCRdb table lists in-frame clones only, not all of them. The sample includes about 110,000 clones, around three quarters of them seen just once. This TCR was sampled from a man between 25 and 39 years old in good health and CMV-seronegative. The specimen was PBMCs. The chain joins TRBV14 to TRBJ2-3, with 8 bases fitting TRBD1. The DNA of the CDR3 is TGTGCCAGCAGCCAACAGGGACAGGCCGATACGCAGTATTTT. Amino acids: CASSQQGQADTQYF.